Given below is one TCR beta chain in context. Its specificity is unknown. The entry originates in a study of cytomegalovirus exposure and HLA in healthy donors. Overall study: The early release's HLA-typed donors yielded roughly 85 million unique TCRs. Most donors, just over 80% of more than 300 genotyped, fell in the Caucasian-associated ancestry cluster.

Notes on the study in general: Earlier analysis found most TCR beta V segments productive about 87% or about 30% of the time.

Trimming removed 4 bases at V and 6 bases at J, with 8 bases between. CDR1 SGHDT and CDR2 YYEEEE come from the germline V gene. The CDR3 length is 12 residues. The PCR ran on 60 Vbeta and 13 Jbeta primers. Using immunoSEQ multiplex PCR, the repertoire was profiled, and TCRdb retains in-frame clones only, with some absent. This repertoire shows roughly 110,000 clones, over 60% found once; its top ten account for roughly 2%. The receptor was derived from a woman in her twenties or thirties in good health and CMV-seronegative. The chain carries TRBV5-6 and TRBJ1-5, with TRBD1 as a possible D gene (5 bases). Sequencing input: PBMCs. The CDR3 region is CASSQGGQPQHF. The CDR3 region has the DNA TGTGCCAGCAGCCAGGGCGGTCAGCCCCAGCATTTT.